This T cell receptor beta chain was found in a study of brain T cells in children with intractable seizures. Method: immunoSEQ multiplex PCR; TCRdb's copy keeps in-frame clones and lacks some. In the table there are roughly 80,000 clones, around 91% of which are singletons. Surgery cases with the highest brain T cell transcript signatures were chosen for sequencing. Study-wide results and caveats: Only CDR3 sequence similarity suggested viral specificity, without known HCMV serostatus. Pre- and post-surgery blood differed in depth, so pre-surgery absences may be undersampling.

Turning to this clone: Its target is not known.

CDR3 length equals 16 residues. Germline CDR1 and CDR2: SGHNT and YENEEA. V lost 1 base and J 8 bases, leaving 15 bases between the germline ends. This chain links TRBV11-3 with TRBJ1-6; maybe TRBD1 (6 bases). The sequence came from a girl aged 2 to 10 with Rasmussen encephalitis and intractable seizures. This sample comprised peripheral blood, obtained at surgery. The CDR3 nucleotides read TGTGCCAGCAGCTTAGTTCGACAGGACGGGGATTCACCCCTCCACTTT. The encoded protein is CASSLVRQDGDSPLHF.